Below are 18 T cell receptor beta chains sequenced from a single sample in a study of Ad26.COV2.S vaccination and SARS-CoV-2 variants. Data came from immunoSEQ multiplex PCR; TCRdb stores just in-frame clones and leaves some out. The sample yields roughly 320,000 clones, about 82% seen once. Treatment indicated: 15 to 20 received Ad26.COV2.S at low or high dose, single or two shots; several received placebo; per-sample allocation not given. The samples date from day 63 after the first vaccine or placebo injection. Specimen: peripheral blood, collected in a trial of Ad26.COV2.S vaccine versus placebo. These TCRs come from a person between 18 and 65 years old who received the Ad26.COV2.S COVID-19 vaccine or a placebo.

The chain employs TRBV30 and TRBJ1-1; TRBD1 might be the D (5 bases). Germline V gene data show CDR1 as GTSNPN and CDR2 as SVGIG (reference sequence). Trimming removed 7 bases from V and 0 bases from J, with 21 bases in between. CDR3 length: 16 residues. As DNA, the CDR3 is TGTGCCTACTCCGGGACCGAAGGACCTTTGAACACTGAAGCTTTCTTT. It yields the protein CAYSGTEGPLNTEAFF. The whole variable domain, filled in from reference TRBV30 and TRBJ1-1, reads SQTIHQWPATLVQPVGSPLSLECTVEGTSNPNLYWYRQAAGRGLQLLFYSVGIGQISSEVPQNLSASRPQDRQFILSSKKLLLSDSGFYLCAYSGTEGPLNTEAFFGQGTRLTVV.

This clone came up once. V gene TRBV6-1 combines with J gene TRBJ1-6, with D possibly being TRBD1 (5 bases). Germline loops: CDR1 MNHNS, CDR2 SASEGT. Trimming took 3 bases from V and 8 from J, leaving 8 bases between them. The CDR3 extends over 13 amino acids. CDR3 region: CASSDRVDSPLHF. The CDR3 DNA reads as TGTGCCAGCAGTGACAGGGTTGATTCACCCCTCCACTTT.

This clone was picked up a small number of times. The chain combines TRBV6-2 or TRBV6-3 with TRBJ2-3, with D possibly TRBD1 on 6 matching bases. CDR1 and CDR2 from the germline V gene are MNHEY and SVGEGT. Deletions cut 4 bases from V and 0 bases from J, with 14 bases between. CDR3 length: 16 amino acids. Here the CDR3 DNA reads TGTGCCAGCAGTTTCTGGACAGCGAAGAGCACAGATACGCAGTATTTT. The encoded protein is CASSFWTAKSTDTQYF.

J is TRBJ1-1 and V is TRBV7-8; 7 nucleotides line up with TRBD1. The CDR3 contains 17 residues. V gave up 4 bases and J gave up 3 bases; unmatched junction bases: 14. Germline V gene data show CDR1 as SGHVS and CDR2 as FQNEAQ. The CDR3 spells CASSSRDSVGWDTEAFF. In nucleotides, the CDR3 is TGTGCCAGCAGCTCCCGGGACAGCGTCGGTTGGGACACTGAAGCTTTCTTT.

The chain carries TRBV5-1 and TRBJ1-4; D gene unclear. The V gene's germline CDR1 is SGHRS and CDR2 YFSETQ. V was trimmed by 2 bases and J by 3 bases, leaving 14 bases between them. The CDR3 has 16 amino acids. The CDR3 reads CASSLSRLGANEKLFF. The CDR3, as DNA: TGCGCCAGCAGCTTATCTCGGCTCGGAGCTAATGAAAAACTGTTTTTT.

This chain links TRBV5-1 with TRBJ2-3; TRBD2 matches at 12 bases. The ends lost 3 bases at V and 5 bases at J; junction bases unmatched: 4. CDR3 length: 15 amino acids. Germline-derived CDR1 and CDR2 are SGHRS and YFSETQ. The CDR3 nucleotides read TGCGCCAGCAGCTCTAGCGGGGGGGCCAGAGATACGCAGTATTTT. Translation gives CASSSSGGARDTQYF.

V gene TRBV10-2 combines with J gene TRBJ1-5; possible D gene TRBD1, 5 bases. V shed 7 bases and J shed 10 bases, with 17 bases lying between them. Germline CDR1 is WSHSY and CDR2 is SAAADI. The CDR3 is made up of 13 amino acids. CDR3 residues: CASTGEGSLPQHF. The CDR3 bases are TGCGCCAGCACAGGAGAGGGGAGCCTTCCCCAGCATTTT.

The chain combines TRBV5-1 with TRBJ2-6; weak D call: TRBD2 (6 bases). Germline lookup yields CDR1 SGHRS and CDR2 YFSETQ. Trimming shortened V by 4 bases and J by 2 bases, and 10 bases separated the two germline ends. The CDR3 is made up of 15 amino acids. The CDR3 is CASSVASAGANVLTF. CDR3 in DNA: TGCGCCAGCAGCGTCGCTAGCGCTGGGGCCAACGTCCTGACTTTC.

The chain has TRBV7-2 and TRBJ1-2; TRBD1 agrees at 7 bases. V shed 5 bases and J 9 bases; nucleotides not matched to a gene: 27. Germline lookup yields CDR1 SGHTA and CDR2 FQGNSA. There are 19 residues in the CDR3. The CDR3 sequence is CASSPRGWAGGTARGSYTF. The DNA of the CDR3 is TGTGCCAGCAGCCCAAGAGGGTGGGCAGGGGGTACCGCCCGCGGAAGCTACACCTTC.

The rearrangement links TRBV4-1 to TRBJ2-5, with 8 bases lining up with TRBD1. The J segment lost 3 bases and the V segment lost 5 bases, leaving 17 bases of the junction unmatched. This CDR3 has 18 amino acids. CDR1 and CDR2 (germline): MGHRA, YSYEKL. CDR3 amino acids: CASSVLTDGTGREETQYF. CDR3 sequence (DNA): TGCGCCAGCAGCGTCCTCACTGATGGGACAGGTCGCGAAGAGACCCAGTACTTC.

This clone showed up just a few times. The chain has TRBV7-9 and TRBJ1-2; possible D gene TRBD1, 5 bases. The V gene's germline CDR1 is SEHNR and CDR2 FQNEAQ (reference sequence). The CDR3 extends over 13 amino acids. V was trimmed by 5 bases and J by 7 bases, leaving 14 bases between them. The chain's CDR3 is CASSVMEGRGYTF. DNA of the CDR3: TGTGCCAGCAGCGTGATGGAGGGACGTGGCTACACCTTC.

The rearrangement links TRBV2 to TRBJ2-7; D possibly uses TRBD1 or TRBD2 (5 bases each). V lost 7 bases and J lost 1, with 14 bases in between. The CDR3 is made up of 14 amino acids. Germline V CDR1 and CDR2: SNHLY, FYNNEI. The CDR3 bases are TGTGCCAGCATGAGGGGCTCGGGTTCCTACGAGCAGTACTTC. Translated: CASMRGSGSYEQYF.

CDR3 amino acids: CTSSQPPDRGRLSTSNSPLHF. DNA of the CDR3: TGCACCAGCAGCCAACCCCCGGACAGGGGGCGTCTTTCAACGAGTAATTCACCCCTCCACTTT. The rearrangement uses TRBV1 and TRBJ1-6; the listed D gene, TRBD1, was not tested against the DNA. TRBV1 has pseudogene status. The length of the CDR3 is 21 residues.

The table lists this clone with a few counts. The V gene is TRBV5-4, the J gene TRBJ2-3, with 8 bases fitting TRBD2. CDR3 size: 17 residues. Germline assignment: CDR1 SGHNT and CDR2 YYREEE (reference sequence). The V gene end was trimmed by 4 bases and the J gene end by 0 bases; junction bases not matched to a gene: 10. This CDR3 is CASSSPPGGGSTDTQYF. The CDR3 DNA is TGTGCCAGCAGCAGCCCCCCCGGCGGGGGGAGCACAGATACGCAGTATTTT.

The chain employs TRBV5-1 and TRBJ2-3, with D possibly being TRBD1 or TRBD2 (5 bases each). The CDR3 runs 17 residues. Germline V gene lookup returns CDR1 SGHRS and CDR2 YFSETQ. V was cut by 3 bases and J by 4 bases, with 21 bases left in between. The CDR3 DNA reads as TGCGCCAGCAGCTGGGACCCGGGACCCGGGGATCCAGATACGCAGTATTTT. Its translation: CASSWDPGPGDPDTQYF.

The DNA for the CDR3 is TGTGCCAGCAGTTACGTCCAAGAGACCCAGTACTTC. It specifies CASSYVQETQYF. The V gene is TRBV6-2 or TRBV6-3, the J gene TRBJ2-5; no clear D. The germline gives CDR1 MNHEY, CDR2 SVGEGT. Trimming removed 2 bases at V and 1 base at J, with 2 bases between. The CDR3 sequence is 12 residues long.

The chain uses TRBV15 and TRBJ1-3, with D possibly being TRBD1 (5 bases). V shed 0 bases and J shed 2 bases, with 5 bases lying between them. The length of the CDR3 is 14 residues. CDR1 and CDR2 from the germline V gene are LNHNV and YYDKDF (reference sequence). CDR3 DNA sequence: TGTGCCACCAGCAGAGAGGGACCTGGAAACACCATATATTTT. Translating gives CATSREGPGNTIYF.

This clone was detected once. The chain combines TRBV5-8 with TRBJ1-4; D may be TRBD1 (6 bases). The germline CDR1 and CDR2 sequences are SGHTS and YDEGEE. The CDR3 sequence is 15 residues long. V lost 4 bases to trimming and J lost 5 bases, with 15 bases between them. The CDR3 bases are TGTGCCAGCAGCCCCACCCGGGGGCTGAATGAAAAACTGTTTTTT. Translating gives CASSPTRGLNEKLFF.